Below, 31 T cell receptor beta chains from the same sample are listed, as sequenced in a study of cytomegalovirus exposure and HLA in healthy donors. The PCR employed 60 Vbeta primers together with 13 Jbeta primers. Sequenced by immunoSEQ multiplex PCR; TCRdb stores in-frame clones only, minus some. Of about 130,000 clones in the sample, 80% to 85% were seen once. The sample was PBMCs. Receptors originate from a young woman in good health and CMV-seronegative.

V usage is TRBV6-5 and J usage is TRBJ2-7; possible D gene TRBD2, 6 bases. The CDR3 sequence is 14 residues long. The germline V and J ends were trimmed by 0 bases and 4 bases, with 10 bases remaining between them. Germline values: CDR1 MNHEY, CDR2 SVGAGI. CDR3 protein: CASSYSEGMYEQYF. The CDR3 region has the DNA TGTGCCAGCAGTTACTCGGAGGGGATGTACGAGCAGTACTTC.

The CDR3 DNA reads TGTGCCAGCAGTTCTTTCCGGGACAGGAGCAATCAGCCCCAGCATTTT. Encoded protein: CASSSFRDRSNQPQHF. V usage is TRBV27 and J usage is TRBJ1-5; 8 bases fit TRBD1. Trimming cost V 4 bases and J 1 base; bases outside gene matches: 6. There are 16 residues in the CDR3. From germline, CDR1 is MNHEY and CDR2 SMNVEV (reference sequence).

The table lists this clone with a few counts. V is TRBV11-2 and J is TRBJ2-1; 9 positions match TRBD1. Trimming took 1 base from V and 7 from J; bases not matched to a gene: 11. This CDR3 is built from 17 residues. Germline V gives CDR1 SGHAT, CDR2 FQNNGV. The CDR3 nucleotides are TGTGCCAGCAGCTTAGTGGTTGGGGGGACAGGGAAAAATGAGCAGTTCTTC. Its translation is CASSLVVGGTGKNEQFF.

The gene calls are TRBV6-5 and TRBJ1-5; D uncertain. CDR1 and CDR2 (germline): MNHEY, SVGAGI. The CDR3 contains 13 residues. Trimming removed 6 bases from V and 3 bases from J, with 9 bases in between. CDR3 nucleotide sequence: TGTGCCAGCAGGAGGGATATCAATCAGCCCCAGCATTTT. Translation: CASRRDINQPQHF.

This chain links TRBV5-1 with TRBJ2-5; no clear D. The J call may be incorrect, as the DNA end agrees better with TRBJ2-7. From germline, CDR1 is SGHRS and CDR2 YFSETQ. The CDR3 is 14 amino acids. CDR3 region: CASSLGSSTYEQYF. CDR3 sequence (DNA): TGCGCCAGCAGCTTGGGGAGTTCGACCTACGAGCAGTACTTC.

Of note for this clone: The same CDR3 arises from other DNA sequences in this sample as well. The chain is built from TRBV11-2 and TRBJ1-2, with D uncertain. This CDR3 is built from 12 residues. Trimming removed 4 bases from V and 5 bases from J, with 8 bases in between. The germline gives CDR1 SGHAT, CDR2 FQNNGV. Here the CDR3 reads CASSSYEYGYTF. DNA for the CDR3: TGTGCCAGCAGCTCGTACGAGTATGGCTACACCTTC. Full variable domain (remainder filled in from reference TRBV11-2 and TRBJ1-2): EAGVAQSPRYKIIEKRQSVAFWCNPISGHATLYWYQQILGQGPKLLIQFQNNGVVDDSQLPKDRFSAERLKGVDSTLKIQPAKLEDSAVYLCASSSYEYGYTFGSGTRLTVV.

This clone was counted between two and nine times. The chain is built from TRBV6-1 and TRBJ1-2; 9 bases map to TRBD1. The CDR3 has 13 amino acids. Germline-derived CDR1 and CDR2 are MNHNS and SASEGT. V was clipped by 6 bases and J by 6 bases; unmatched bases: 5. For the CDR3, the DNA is TGTGCCAGCAGGGGACAGGGCTGGGATGGCTACACCTTC. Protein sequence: CASRGQGWDGYTF.

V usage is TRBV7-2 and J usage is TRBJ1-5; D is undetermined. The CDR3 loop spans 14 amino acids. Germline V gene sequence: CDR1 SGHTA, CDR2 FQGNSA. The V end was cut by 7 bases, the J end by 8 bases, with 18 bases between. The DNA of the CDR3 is TGTGCCAGCAACTTTCAGGTGATCGGGGAGCCCCAGCATTTT. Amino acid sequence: CASNFQVIGEPQHF.

For the CDR3, the DNA is TGTGCCACCAGCAGAGATGGGGGGAGGGAGCTGTTTTTT. This sequence encodes CATSRDGGRELFF. This rearrangement joins TRBV15 to TRBJ2-2; tentative D call: TRBD2 (6 bases). The CDR3 runs to 13 residues. Per germline, CDR1 LNHNV and CDR2 YYDKDF (reference sequence). V lost 0 bases to trimming and J lost 9 bases, with 8 bases between them.

The CDR3, as DNA: TGTGCCACCAGCCGATCTCAGAGGGGGGGGGCAGCTTTCTTT. It is translated as CATSRSQRGGAAFF. V gene TRBV15 combines with J gene TRBJ1-1, with D perhaps matching TRBD1 (6 bases). Germline loops: CDR1 LNHNV, CDR2 YYDKDF (reference sequence). This CDR3 region has 14 residues. The ends were cut back, 5 bases at V and 10 bases at J, with 20 bases in the middle.

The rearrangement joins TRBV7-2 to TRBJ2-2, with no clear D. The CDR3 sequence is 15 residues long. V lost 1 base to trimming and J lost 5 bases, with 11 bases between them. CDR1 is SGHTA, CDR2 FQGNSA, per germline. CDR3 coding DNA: TGTGCCAGCAGCTTAGTGCCTCAGTTGACCGGGGAGCTGTTTTTT. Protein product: CASSLVPQLTGELFF.

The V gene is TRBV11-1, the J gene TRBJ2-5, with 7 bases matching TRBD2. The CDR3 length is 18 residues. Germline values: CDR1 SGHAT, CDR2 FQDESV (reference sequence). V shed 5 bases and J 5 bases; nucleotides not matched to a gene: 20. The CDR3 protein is CASSTGRERGWSMETQYF. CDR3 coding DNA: TGTGCCAGCAGCACCGGGCGGGAGCGGGGTTGGTCGATGGAGACCCAGTACTTC.

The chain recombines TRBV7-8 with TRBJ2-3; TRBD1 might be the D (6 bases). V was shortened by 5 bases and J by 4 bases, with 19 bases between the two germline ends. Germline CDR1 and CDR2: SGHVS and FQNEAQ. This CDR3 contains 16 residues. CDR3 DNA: TGTGCCAGCAGCCCCAGGACAGCCGGGCTGGCAGATACGCAGTATTTT. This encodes CASSPRTAGLADTQYF.

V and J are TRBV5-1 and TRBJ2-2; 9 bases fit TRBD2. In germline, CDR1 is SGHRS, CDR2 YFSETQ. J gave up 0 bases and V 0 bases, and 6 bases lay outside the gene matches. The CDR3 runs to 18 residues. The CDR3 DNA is TGCGCCAGCAGCTTGGGCAGCGGGGGGACCGCGAACACCGGGGAGCTGTTTTTT. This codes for CASSLGSGGTANTGELFF.

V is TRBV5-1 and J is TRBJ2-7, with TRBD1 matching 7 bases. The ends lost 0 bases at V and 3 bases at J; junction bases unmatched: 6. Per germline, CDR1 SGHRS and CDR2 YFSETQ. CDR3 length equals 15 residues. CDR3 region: CASSLADRADYEQYF. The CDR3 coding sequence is TGCGCCAGCAGCTTGGCCGACAGGGCCGACTACGAGCAGTACTTC.

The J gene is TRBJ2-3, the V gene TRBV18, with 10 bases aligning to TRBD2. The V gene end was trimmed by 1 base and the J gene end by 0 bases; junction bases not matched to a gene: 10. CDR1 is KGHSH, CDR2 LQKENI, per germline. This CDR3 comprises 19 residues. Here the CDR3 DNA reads TGTGCCAGCTCACCACACGACGGACTAGCGGTTAGTAGCACAGATACGCAGTATTTT. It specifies CASSPHDGLAVSSTDTQYF.

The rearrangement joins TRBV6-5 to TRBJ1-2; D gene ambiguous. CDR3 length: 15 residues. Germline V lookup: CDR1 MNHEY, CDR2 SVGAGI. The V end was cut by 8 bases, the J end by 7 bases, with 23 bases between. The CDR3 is CASLHLAGQASGYTF. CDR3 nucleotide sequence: TGTGCCAGCCTCCACCTAGCTGGGCAGGCGAGTGGCTACACCTTC.

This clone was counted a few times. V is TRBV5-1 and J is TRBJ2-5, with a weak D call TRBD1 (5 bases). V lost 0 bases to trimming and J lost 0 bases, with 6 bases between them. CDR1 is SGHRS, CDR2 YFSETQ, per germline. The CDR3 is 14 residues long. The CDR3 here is CASSLGQYQETQYF. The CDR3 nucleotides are TGCGCCAGCAGCTTGGGACAGTACCAAGAGACCCAGTACTTC.

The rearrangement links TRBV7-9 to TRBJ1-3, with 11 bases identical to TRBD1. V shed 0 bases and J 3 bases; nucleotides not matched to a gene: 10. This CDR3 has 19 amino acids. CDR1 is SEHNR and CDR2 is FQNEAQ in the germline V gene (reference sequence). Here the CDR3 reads CASSLAQVGQGAIGNTIYF. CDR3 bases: TGTGCCAGCAGCTTAGCTCAAGTCGGACAGGGGGCGATTGGAAACACCATATATTTT.

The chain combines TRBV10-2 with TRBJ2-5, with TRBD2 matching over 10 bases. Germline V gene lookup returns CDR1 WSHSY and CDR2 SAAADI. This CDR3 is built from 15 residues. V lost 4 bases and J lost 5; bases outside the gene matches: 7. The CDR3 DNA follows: TGCGCCAGCAGTGTTAGCGGGGGGTCACGGGAGACCCAGTACTTC. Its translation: CASSVSGGSRETQYF.

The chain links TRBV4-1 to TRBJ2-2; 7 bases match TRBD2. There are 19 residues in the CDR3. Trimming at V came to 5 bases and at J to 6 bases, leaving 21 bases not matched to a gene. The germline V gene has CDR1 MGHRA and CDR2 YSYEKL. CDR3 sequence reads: CASSFGPGGLSLRAGELFF. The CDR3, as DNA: TGCGCCAGCAGCTTTGGGCCGGGGGGATTGTCCCTTAGGGCCGGGGAGCTGTTTTTT.

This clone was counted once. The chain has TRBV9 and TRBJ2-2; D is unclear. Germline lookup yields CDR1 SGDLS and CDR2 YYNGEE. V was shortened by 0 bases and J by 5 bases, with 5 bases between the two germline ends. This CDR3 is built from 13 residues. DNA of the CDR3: TGTGCCAGCAGCGTAGCTACGACCGGGGAGCTGTTTTTT. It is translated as CASSVATTGELFF.

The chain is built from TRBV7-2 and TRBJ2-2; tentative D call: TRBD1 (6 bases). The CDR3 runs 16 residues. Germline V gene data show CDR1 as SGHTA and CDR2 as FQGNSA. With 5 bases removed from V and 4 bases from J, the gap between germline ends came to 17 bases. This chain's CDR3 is CASSTFQGIGTGELFF. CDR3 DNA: TGTGCCAGCAGCACGTTCCAGGGGATCGGCACCGGGGAGCTGTTTTTT. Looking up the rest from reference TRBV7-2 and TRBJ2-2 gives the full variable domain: GAGVSQSPSNKVTEKGKDVELRCDPISGHTALYWYRQSLGQGLEFLIYFQGNSAPDKSGLPSDRFSAERTGGSVSTLTIQRTQQEDSAVYLCASSTFQGIGTGELFFGEGSRLTVL.

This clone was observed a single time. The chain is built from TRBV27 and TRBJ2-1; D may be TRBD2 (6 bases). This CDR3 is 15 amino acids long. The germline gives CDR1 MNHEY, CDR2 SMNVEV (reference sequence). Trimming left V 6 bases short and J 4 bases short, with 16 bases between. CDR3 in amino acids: CASSILGGSYNEQFF. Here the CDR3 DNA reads TGTGCCAGCAGCATTCTTGGGGGGTCGTACAATGAGCAGTTCTTC.

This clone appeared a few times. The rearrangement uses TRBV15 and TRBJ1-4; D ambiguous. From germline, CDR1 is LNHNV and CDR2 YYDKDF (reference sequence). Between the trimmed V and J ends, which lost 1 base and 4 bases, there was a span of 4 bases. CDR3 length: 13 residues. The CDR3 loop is CATSRGLNEKLFF. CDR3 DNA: TGTGCCACCAGCAGAGGTCTTAATGAAAAACTGTTTTTT.

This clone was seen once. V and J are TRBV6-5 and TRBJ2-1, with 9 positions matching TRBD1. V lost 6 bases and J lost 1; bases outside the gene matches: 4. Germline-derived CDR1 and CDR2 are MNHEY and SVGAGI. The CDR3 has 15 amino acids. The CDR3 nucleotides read TGTGCCAGCAGAAACGACAGGGGGTCCTACAATGAGCAGTTCTTC. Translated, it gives CASRNDRGSYNEQFF.

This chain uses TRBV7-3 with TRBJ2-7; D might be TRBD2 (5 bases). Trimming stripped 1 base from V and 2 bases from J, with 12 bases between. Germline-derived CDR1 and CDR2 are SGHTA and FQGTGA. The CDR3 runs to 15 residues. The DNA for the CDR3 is TGTGCCAGCAGCTTAAGTGGGAGCCTCCCCTACGAGCAGTACTTC. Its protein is CASSLSGSLPYEQYF.

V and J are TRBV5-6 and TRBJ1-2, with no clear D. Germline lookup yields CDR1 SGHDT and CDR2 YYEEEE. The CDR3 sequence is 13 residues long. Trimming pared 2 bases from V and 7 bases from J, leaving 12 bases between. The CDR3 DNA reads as TGTGCCAGCAGCTTCCCCGAGTCGAGTGGCTACACCTTC. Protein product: CASSFPESSGYTF.

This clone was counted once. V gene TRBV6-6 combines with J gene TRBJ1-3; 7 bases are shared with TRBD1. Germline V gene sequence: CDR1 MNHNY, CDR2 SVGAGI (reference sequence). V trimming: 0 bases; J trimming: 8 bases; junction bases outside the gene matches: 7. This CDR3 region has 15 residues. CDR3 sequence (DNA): TGTGCCAGCAGTTACTCGGAGGGGGCGAGGTACACCATATATTTT. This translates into CASSYSEGARYTIYF.

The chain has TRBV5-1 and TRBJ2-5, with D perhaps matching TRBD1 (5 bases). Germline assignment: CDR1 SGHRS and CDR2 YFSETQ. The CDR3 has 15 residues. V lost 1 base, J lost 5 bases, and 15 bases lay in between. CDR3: CASSLIPGLQETQYF. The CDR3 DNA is TGCGCCAGCAGCTTGATACCAGGGCTCCAGGAGACCCAGTACTTC.

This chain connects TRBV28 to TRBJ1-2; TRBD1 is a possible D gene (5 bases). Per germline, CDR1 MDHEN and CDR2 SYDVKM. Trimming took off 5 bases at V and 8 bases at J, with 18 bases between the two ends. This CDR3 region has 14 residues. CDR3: CASSAFGQGPGYTF. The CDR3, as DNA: TGTGCCAGCAGTGCTTTCGGGCAGGGTCCGGGCTACACCTTC.